This T cell receptor beta chain appears in the sequencing data of a study of cytomegalovirus exposure and HLA in healthy donors. 60 Vbeta and 13 Jbeta primers were used in PCR. Only in-frame clones appear in the TCRdb table, and some are missing; sequencing was by immunoSEQ multiplex PCR. The sample contains about 93,000 clones, around 78% of which appear only once. To note about this clone: Its specificity is unknown.

Findings of the study overall: Presence/absence analyses rested on an assumption that sequencing depth was roughly uniform across donors. With later analysis, a missense DCLRE1C variant became linked to TCR beta V- and J-gene trimming.

The sample consisted of PBMCs. The sequence was collected from a man between 25 and 39 years old in good health and CMV-seronegative.

The CDR3 coding sequence is TGTGCCAGCAGCCAGACTAGCGGGACCTTCACAGATACGCAGTATTTT. Protein product: CASSQTSGTFTDTQYF. The gene calls are TRBV5-6 and TRBJ2-3; 11 bases map to TRBD2. V dropped 4 bases and J dropped 2; count of bases not matched to a gene: 6. CDR1 is SGHDT, CDR2 YYEEEE, per germline. The CDR3 spans 16 residues.